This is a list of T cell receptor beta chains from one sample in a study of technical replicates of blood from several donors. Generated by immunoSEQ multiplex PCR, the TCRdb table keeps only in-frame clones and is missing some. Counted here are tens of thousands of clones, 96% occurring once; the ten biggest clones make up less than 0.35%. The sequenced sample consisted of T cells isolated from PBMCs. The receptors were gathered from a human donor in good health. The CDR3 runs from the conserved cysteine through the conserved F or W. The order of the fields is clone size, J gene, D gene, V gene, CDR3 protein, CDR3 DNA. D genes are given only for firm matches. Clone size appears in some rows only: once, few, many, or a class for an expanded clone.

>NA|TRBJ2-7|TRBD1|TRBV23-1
CASSKGALYEQYF
TGCGCCAGCAGCAAGGGGGCACTCTACGAGCAGTACTTC
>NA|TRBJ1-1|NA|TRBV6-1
CASSAHRAEDTEAFF
TGTGCCAGCAGTGCCCACAGGGCAGAGGACACTGAAGCTTTCTTT
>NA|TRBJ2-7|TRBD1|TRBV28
CASHTGGTSYEQYF
TGTGCCAGCCATACAGGGGGGACCTCCTACGAGCAGTACTTC
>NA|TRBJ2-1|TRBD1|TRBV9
CASSVGQNYNEQFF
TGTGCCAGCTCCGTGGGACAGAACTACAATGAGCAGTTCTTC
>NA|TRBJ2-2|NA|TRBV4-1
CASSQEARRAASTGELFF
TGCGCCAGCAGCCAAGAGGCCCGGAGGGCTGCCTCCACCGGGGAGCTGTTTTTT
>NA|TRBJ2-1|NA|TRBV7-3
CASSFGGYNEQFF
TGTGCCAGCAGCTTTGGAGGATACAATGAGCAGTTCTTC
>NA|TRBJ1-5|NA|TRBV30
CAWSGSSNQPQHF
TGTGCCTGGAGTGGCAGTAGCAATCAGCCCCAGCATTTT
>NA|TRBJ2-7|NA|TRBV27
CASSPGLGTYEQYF
TGTGCCAGCAGCCCGGGACTTGGGACCTACGAGCAGTACTTC
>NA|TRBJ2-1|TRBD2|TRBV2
CASTASGSSNNEQFF
TGTGCCAGCACGGCTAGCGGGAGCTCTAACAATGAGCAGTTCTTC
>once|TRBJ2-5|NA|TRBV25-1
CASSEGVVGFGGETQYF
TGTGCCAGCAGTGAAGGGGTGGTGGGATTTGGAGGAGAGACCCAGTACTTC
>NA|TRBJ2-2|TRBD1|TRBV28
CASSLVWGQEYANTGELFF
TGTGCCAGCAGTTTAGTGTGGGGACAGGAATACGCGAACACCGGGGAGCTGTTTTTT
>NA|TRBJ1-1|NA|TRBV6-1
CASSEGRALNTEAFF
TGTGCCAGCAGTGAGGGCAGGGCCTTAAACACTGAAGCTTTCTTT
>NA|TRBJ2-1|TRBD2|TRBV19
CASTRTSFNEQFF
TGTGCCAGTACGCGGACTAGCTTCAATGAGCAGTTCTTC
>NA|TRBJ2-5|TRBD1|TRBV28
CASSGTGGSETQYF
TGTGCCAGCAGCGGGACAGGGGGTTCAGAGACCCAGTACTTC
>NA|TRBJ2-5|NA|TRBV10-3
CAISESQGGETQYF
TGTGCCATCAGTGAGTCCCAGGGGGGAGAGACCCAGTACTTC
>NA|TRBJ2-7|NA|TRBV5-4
CASSFSIREAYEQYF
TGTGCCAGCAGCTTTAGTATTCGGGAAGCCTACGAGCAGTACTTC
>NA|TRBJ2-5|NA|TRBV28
CASSFREQETQYF
TGTGCCAGCAGTTTCAGGGAACAAGAGACCCAGTACTTC
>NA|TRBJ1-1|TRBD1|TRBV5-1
CASSLGDRGEAFF
TGCGCCAGCAGCTTGGGGGACAGGGGCGAAGCTTTCTTT
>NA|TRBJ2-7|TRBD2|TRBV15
CATSREGTSGAYEQYF
TGTGCCACCAGCAGAGAGGGGACTAGCGGTGCCTACGAGCAGTACTTC
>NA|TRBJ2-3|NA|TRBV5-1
CASSPRQGTDTQYF
TGCGCCAGCAGCCCGAGACAGGGCACAGATACGCAGTATTTT
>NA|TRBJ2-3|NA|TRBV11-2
CASSSTRLVDTQYF
TGTGCCAGCAGCTCAACTCGACTAGTTGATACGCAGTATTTT
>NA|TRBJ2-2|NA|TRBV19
CASSIDSGSGELFF
TGTGCCAGTAGTATAGATTCCGGGTCCGGGGAGCTGTTTTTT
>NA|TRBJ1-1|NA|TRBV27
CASKGQDPKRRAFF
TGTGCCAGCAAGGGACAAGACCCGAAAAGGCGAGCTTTCTTT
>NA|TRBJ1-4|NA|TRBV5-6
CASSMGGDEKLFF
TGTGCCAGCAGTATGGGGGGGGATGAAAAACTGTTTTTT
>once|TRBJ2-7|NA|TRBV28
CASSSPGQSYEQYF
TGTGCCAGCAGTTCCCCGGGACAATCCTACGAGCAGTACTTC
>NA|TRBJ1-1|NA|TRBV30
CAWSVRTGTEAFF
TGTGCCTGGAGTGTACGGACTGGCACTGAAGCTTTCTTT
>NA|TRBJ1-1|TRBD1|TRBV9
CASSPTGAGEAFF
TGTGCCAGCAGCCCGACAGGGGCAGGTGAAGCTTTCTTT
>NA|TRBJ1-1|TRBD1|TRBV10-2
CASRRDRVATEAFF
TGCGCCAGCAGAAGGGACAGGGTAGCCACTGAAGCTTTCTTT
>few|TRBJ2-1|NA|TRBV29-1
CSGGQGDGREFF
TGCAGCGGGGGACAGGGAGACGGGAGGGAGTTCTTC
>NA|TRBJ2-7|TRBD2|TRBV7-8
CASSSLGLATNEQYF
TGTGCCAGCAGCTCTTTGGGACTAGCAACTAACGAGCAGTACTTC
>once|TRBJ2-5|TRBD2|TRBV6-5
CASSYSGSGETQYF
TGTGCCAGCAGTTACAGCGGGAGTGGGGAGACCCAGTACTTC
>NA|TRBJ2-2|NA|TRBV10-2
CASTQSGELFF
TGCGCCAGCACCCAATCCGGGGAGCTGTTTTTT
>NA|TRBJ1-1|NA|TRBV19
CASSSWQGSGPEAFF
TGTGCCAGTAGCTCCTGGCAGGGGTCGGGCCCTGAAGCTTTCTTT
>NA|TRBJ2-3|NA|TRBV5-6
CASSLGGPDTQYF
TGTGCCAGCAGCTTGGGGGGCCCAGATACGCAGTATTTT
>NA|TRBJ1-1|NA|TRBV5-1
CASSLGQLDTEAFF
TGCGCCAGCAGCTTGGGACAGCTAGACACTGAAGCTTTCTTT
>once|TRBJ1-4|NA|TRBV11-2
CASSLDHGRTEKLFF
TGTGCCAGCAGCTTAGATCATGGGAGGACTGAAAAACTGTTTTTT
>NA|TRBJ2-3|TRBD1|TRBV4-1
CASSQDPGQSTDTQYF
TGCGCCAGCAGCCAAGATCCGGGACAGAGCACAGATACGCAGTATTTT
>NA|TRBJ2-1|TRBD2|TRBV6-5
CATTDWRELNNEQFF
TGTGCCACCACGGACTGGCGGGAGTTAAACAATGAGCAGTTCTTC
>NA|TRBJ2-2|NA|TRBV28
CASREEGGTGELFF
TGTGCCAGCAGGGAAGAAGGGGGCACCGGGGAGCTGTTTTTT
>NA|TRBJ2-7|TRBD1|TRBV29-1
CSALRGQGSYEQYF
TGCAGCGCTCTCCGGGGACAGGGTTCCTACGAGCAGTACTTC
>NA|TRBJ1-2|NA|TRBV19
CASSIRYPRANYGYTF
TGTGCCAGTAGTATAAGGTACCCCCGGGCTAACTATGGCTACACCTTC
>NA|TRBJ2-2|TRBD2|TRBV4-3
CASSQGLAGGFNGELFF
TGCGCCAGCAGCCAAGGGTTGGCGGGAGGATTTAACGGGGAGCTGTTTTTT
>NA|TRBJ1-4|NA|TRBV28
CASSFGGRYEKLFF
TGTGCCAGCAGTTTTGGAGGGCGCTATGAAAAACTGTTTTTT
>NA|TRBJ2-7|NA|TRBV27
CASSFDRQYEQYF
TGTGCCAGCAGTTTCGACAGGCAATACGAGCAGTACTTC
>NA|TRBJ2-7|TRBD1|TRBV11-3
CASSLRDSYEQYF
TGTGCCAGCAGCCTAAGGGACAGTTACGAGCAGTACTTC
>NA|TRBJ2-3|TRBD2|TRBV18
CASSPPGTRLGDTQYF
TGTGCCAGCTCACCACCAGGGACTAGGCTCGGAGATACGCAGTATTTT
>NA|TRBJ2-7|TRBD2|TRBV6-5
CASRSSGILSEQYF
TGTGCCAGCAGGTCTAGCGGGATCCTCTCCGAGCAGTACTTC
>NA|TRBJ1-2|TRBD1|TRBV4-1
CASSQGDREGYGYTF
TGCGCCAGCAGCCAAGGGGACAGGGAGGGGTATGGCTACACCTTC
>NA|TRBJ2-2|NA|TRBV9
CASSPQARAYTGELFF
TGTGCCAGCAGCCCACAGGCGCGTGCTTACACCGGGGAGCTGTTTTTT
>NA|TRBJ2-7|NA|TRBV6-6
CASSDSWRISYEQYF
TGTGCCAGCAGTGATAGCTGGCGGATCTCCTACGAGCAGTACTTC
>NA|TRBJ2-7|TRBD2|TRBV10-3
CAISELSGSTSYEQYF
TGTGCCATCAGTGAGCTTAGCGGGAGTACCTCCTACGAGCAGTACTTC
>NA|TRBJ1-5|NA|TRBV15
CATSRGVGGRLQPQHF
TGTGCCACCAGCAGAGGAGTTGGAGGCAGGCTCCAGCCCCAGCATTTT
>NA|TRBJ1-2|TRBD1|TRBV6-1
CASKRQGNYGYTF
TGTGCCAGCAAGAGACAGGGGAACTATGGCTACACCTTC
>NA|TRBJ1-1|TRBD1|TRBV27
CASSLKQGTPEAFF
TGTGCCAGCAGTTTAAAACAGGGGACACCTGAAGCTTTCTTT
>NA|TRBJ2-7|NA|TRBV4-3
CASSQYPGQLYEQYF
TGCGCCAGCAGCCAGTATCCGGGACAACTCTACGAGCAGTACTTC